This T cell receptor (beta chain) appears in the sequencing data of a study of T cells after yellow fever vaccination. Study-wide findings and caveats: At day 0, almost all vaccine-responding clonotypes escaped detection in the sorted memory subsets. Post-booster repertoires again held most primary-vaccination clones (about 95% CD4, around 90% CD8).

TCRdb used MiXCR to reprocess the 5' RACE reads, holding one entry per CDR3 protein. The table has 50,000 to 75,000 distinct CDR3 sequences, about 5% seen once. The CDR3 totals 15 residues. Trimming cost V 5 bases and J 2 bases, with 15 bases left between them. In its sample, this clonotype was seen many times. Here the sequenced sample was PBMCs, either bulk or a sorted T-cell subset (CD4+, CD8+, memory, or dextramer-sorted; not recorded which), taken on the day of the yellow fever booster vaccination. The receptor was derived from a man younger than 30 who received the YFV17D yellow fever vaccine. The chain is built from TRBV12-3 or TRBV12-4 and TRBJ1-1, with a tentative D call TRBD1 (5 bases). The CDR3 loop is CASSMTWGENTEAFF. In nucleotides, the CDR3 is TGTGCCAGCAGTATGACTTGGGGGGAAAACACTGAAGCTTTCTTT.